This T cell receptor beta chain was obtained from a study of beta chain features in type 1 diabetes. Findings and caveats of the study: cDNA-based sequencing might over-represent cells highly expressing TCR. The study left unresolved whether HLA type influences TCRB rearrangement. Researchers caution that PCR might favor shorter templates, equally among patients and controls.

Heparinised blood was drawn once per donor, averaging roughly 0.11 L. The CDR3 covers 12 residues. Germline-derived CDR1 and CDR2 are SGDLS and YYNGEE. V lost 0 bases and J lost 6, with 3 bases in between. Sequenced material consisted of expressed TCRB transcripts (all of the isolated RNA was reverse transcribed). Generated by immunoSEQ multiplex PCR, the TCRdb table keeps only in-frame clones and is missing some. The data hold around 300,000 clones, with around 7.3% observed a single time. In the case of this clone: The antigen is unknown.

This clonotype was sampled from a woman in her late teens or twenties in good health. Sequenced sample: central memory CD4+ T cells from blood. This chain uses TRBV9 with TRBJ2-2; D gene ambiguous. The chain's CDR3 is CASSVVAGELFF. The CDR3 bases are TGTGCCAGCAGCGTAGTTGCCGGGGAGCTGTTTTTT.